This entry features one TCR beta chain sequence. No antigen is known for it. A junction boundary mismatches the germline segment, possibly from a read error. Germline V lookup: CDR1 WSHSY, CDR2 SAAADI. The length of the CDR3 is 14 residues. The template was RNA from unsorted bulk tissue. More than 3 cm separated this lung sample from the edge of the tumor. These data are taken from a study of tumor and adjacent non-tumor tissue in lung cancer. The overall study: There were some 12 adenocarcinoma, 2 squamous cell carcinoma and 1 small cell lung cancer cases. Aged about 30 to 85 years, patients included 10 men and roughly five women with stage I to III disease. Whole-study results and caveats: Patients with more diverse tumor TCRs had worse survival.

TCRbeta libraries were built with three rounds of nested PCR, modified from ARM-PCR. TCRdb passed the multiplex PCR reads through MiXCR, listing each CDR3 protein once. The sample has some 80,000 distinct CDR3 sequences, over 60% seen once. Source material: distant non-tumor lung tissue. The rearrangement joins TRBV10-2 to TRBJ1-2; D not resolved. This receptor was identified in a man between 65 and 79 years old with non-small cell lung cancer. CDR3 sequence: CDSSESIQSSGYTF. CDR3 DNA sequence: TGCGACAGCAGTGAGTCGATTCAAAGCTCTGGCTACACCTTC.